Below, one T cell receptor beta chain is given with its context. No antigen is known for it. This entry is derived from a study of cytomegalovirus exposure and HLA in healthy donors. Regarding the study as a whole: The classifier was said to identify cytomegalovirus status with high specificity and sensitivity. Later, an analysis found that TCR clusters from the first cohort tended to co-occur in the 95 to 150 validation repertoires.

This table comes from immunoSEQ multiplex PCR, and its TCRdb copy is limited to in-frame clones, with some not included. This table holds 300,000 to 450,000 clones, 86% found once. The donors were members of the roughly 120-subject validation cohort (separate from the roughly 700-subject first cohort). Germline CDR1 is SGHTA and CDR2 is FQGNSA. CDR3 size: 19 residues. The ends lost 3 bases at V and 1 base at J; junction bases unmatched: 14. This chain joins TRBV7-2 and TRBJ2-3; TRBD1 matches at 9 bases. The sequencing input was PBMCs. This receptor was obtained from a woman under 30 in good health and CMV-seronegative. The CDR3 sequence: CASSFLGTTWTGGTDTQYF. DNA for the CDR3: TGTGCCAGCAGCTTCCTCGGAACAACCTGGACAGGGGGCACAGATACGCAGTATTTT.